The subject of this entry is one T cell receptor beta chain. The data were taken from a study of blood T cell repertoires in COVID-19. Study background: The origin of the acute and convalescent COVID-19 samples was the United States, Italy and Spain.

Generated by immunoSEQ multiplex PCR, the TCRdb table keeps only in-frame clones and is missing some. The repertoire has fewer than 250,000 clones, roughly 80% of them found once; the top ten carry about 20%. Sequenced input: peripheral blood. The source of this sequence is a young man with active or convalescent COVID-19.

The DNA of the CDR3 is TGTGCCAGCACCGCCGGGGGGCGTAATTCACCCCTCCACTTT. Its protein is CASTAGGRNSPLHF. This rearrangement joins TRBV28 to TRBJ1-6, with D possibly TRBD1 on 6 matching bases. This CDR3 region has 14 residues. V dropped 7 bases and J dropped 6 bases, with 13 bases sitting between them. The V gene's germline CDR1 is MDHEN and CDR2 SYDVKM.